One sample yielded the 26 T cell receptor beta chains listed below, sequenced in a study of blood T cell repertoires in COVID-19. Sequenced by immunoSEQ multiplex PCR; TCRdb stores in-frame clones only, minus some. The sample consists of around 98,000 clones, approximately 72% of them appearing once. Sequencing was carried out using peripheral blood. These receptors were obtained from a man between 65 and 85 years old with acute or convalescent COVID-19.

The chain has TRBV5-1 and TRBJ2-5, with 7 bases that match TRBD1. The length of the CDR3 is 14 residues. CDR1 and CDR2 (germline): SGHRS, YFSETQ. Trimming at V came to 2 bases and at J to 5 bases, leaving 6 bases not matched to a gene. In DNA form, the CDR3 reads TGCGCCAGCAGCTTTGGGGGACAGCGGGAGACCCAGTACTTC. Amino acid sequence: CASSFGGQRETQYF.

There are a few counts of this clone. The chain has TRBV11-2 and TRBJ2-1; 10 bases map to TRBD2. Germline assignment: CDR1 SGHAT and CDR2 FQNNGV. Trimming took 5 bases from V and 5 from J; bases not matched to a gene: 6. The CDR3 runs 15 residues. CDR3 nucleotides: TGTGCCAGCAGCGTCCTAGCGGGAGCCCACAATGAGCAGTTCTTC. Protein product: CASSVLAGAHNEQFF.

This clone was observed a single time. The chain combines TRBV15 with TRBJ2-5; 13 nucleotides agree with TRBD2. The CDR3 length is 16 residues. In germline, CDR1 is LNHNV, CDR2 YYDKDF (reference sequence). V lost 0 bases and J lost 5; bases outside the gene matches: 3. CDR3 residues: CATSRETSGRRETQYF. The CDR3 DNA follows: TGTGCCACCAGCAGAGAGACTAGCGGGAGGAGGGAGACCCAGTACTTC.

The J gene is TRBJ1-2, the V gene TRBV24-1; TRBD1 might be the D (5 bases). The CDR3 extends over 13 amino acids. Trimming left V 3 bases short and J 5 bases short, with 9 bases between. Germline V gene data show CDR1 as KGHDR and CDR2 as SFDVKD. The CDR3 loop reads CATSDRQYYGYTF. The DNA for the CDR3 is TGTGCCACCAGTGATCGACAGTATTATGGCTACACCTTC.

The chain is built from TRBV27 and TRBJ1-4; possible D gene TRBD1, 6 bases. Germline loops: CDR1 MNHEY, CDR2 SMNVEV (reference sequence). This CDR3 contains 15 residues. The V gene lost 3 bases and the J gene lost 6 bases, with 14 bases spanning the gap. CDR3: CASSFRGGRDEKLFF. DNA for the CDR3: TGTGCCAGCAGTTTTCGGGGGGGGCGAGATGAAAAACTGTTTTTT.

The table lists this clone with a count of one. The rearrangement uses TRBV7-8 and TRBJ2-7; 8 nucleotides line up with TRBD2. The CDR3 has 15 residues. The germline V gene has CDR1 SGHVS and CDR2 FQNEAQ. With 5 bases clipped from V and 1 base from J, the junction kept 7 bases outside the gene matches. CDR3 amino acids: CASSVSGALSYEQYF. In DNA, the CDR3 is TGTGCCAGCAGCGTTAGCGGGGCCCTTTCCTACGAGCAGTACTTC.

V gene TRBV5-1 combines with J gene TRBJ2-7, with D maybe TRBD2 (6 bases). CDR3 size: 16 residues. Trimming took off 0 bases at V and 3 bases at J, with 16 bases between the two ends. Germline assignment: CDR1 SGHRS and CDR2 YFSETQ. The CDR3 loop is CASSLAMGSGYYEQYF. CDR3 bases: TGCGCCAGCAGCTTGGCCATGGGTAGCGGCTACTACGAGCAGTACTTC.

A word on this clone: Germline and junction disagree at one end, which may indicate a read error. The genes are TRBV7-7 and TRBJ2-7; D may be TRBD2 (6 bases). The CDR3 has 16 amino acids. Germline CDR1 and CDR2: SSHAT and FNYEAQ (reference sequence). CDR3 amino acids: CASSLAVGSAGYEQYF. For the CDR3, the DNA is TGTGCTAGCAGCTTAGCGGTGGGGAGCGCTGGCTACGAGCAGTACTTC.

This sequence joins TRBV7-3 and TRBJ2-7; 9 positions agree with TRBD1. From germline, CDR1 is SGHTA and CDR2 FQGTGA. V lost 5 bases and J lost 4; bases outside the gene matches: 9. The CDR3 spans 15 residues. The CDR3 reads CASSKDRGRGYEQYF. DNA of the CDR3: TGTGCCAGCAGCAAGGACAGGGGCCGGGGGTACGAGCAGTACTTC.

J is TRBJ2-5 and V is TRBV4-1; no clear D gene. V shed 1 base and J shed 5 bases, with 14 bases lying between them. The CDR3 has 15 amino acids. Germline V gene lookup returns CDR1 MGHRA and CDR2 YSYEKL. The chain's CDR3 is CASSQGPDTAETQYF. The CDR3 DNA follows: TGCGCCAGCAGCCAAGGGCCAGACACCGCCGAGACCCAGTACTTC.

In its sample, this clone was seen once. The chain employs TRBV5-1 and TRBJ1-1, with D perhaps matching TRBD1 (5 bases). Germline CDR1 SGHRS, CDR2 YFSETQ. V lost 7 bases and J 0 bases, leaving 19 bases between the germline ends. There are 16 residues in the CDR3. CDR3 protein: CASGTSKLGLNTEAFF. The DNA for the CDR3 is TGCGCCAGCGGGACTTCGAAATTGGGGTTGAACACTGAAGCTTTCTTT.

V is TRBV30 and J is TRBJ2-3; TRBD1 matches at 9 bases. Germline V gives CDR1 GTSNPN, CDR2 SVGIG (reference sequence). V lost 1 base, J lost 2 bases, and 4 bases stayed unmatched. This CDR3 has 15 residues. CDR3 loop: CAWSGGTGSTDTQYF. CDR3 coding DNA: TGTGCCTGGAGTGGCGGGACAGGGTCCACAGATACGCAGTATTTT.

CDR3 DNA: TGTGCCTGGAGTGCCAGCAGGGGGCGAGGCAATCAGCCCCAGCATTTT. Translated: CAWSASRGRGNQPQHF. This sequence joins TRBV30 and TRBJ1-5, with 8 bases aligning to TRBD1. The CDR3 extends over 16 amino acids. In germline, CDR1 is GTSNPN, CDR2 SVGIG (reference sequence). The junction had 7 bases not matched to a gene; V was cut back by 1 base and J by 2 bases.

The chain joins TRBV14 to TRBJ1-2; 9 bases fit TRBD1. The CDR3 has 15 residues. V trimming: 5 bases; J trimming: 3 bases; junction bases outside the gene matches: 7. The germline CDR1 and CDR2 sequences are SGHDN and FVKESK. CDR3 coding DNA: TGTGCCAGCAGCGCATTGGGACAGGGCGACTATGGCTACACCTTC. Protein sequence: CASSALGQGDYGYTF.

CDR3 in DNA: TGTGCCAGCAGCCAAGGGATAGCGGGAGGACATGGTGAGCAGTTCTTC. The encoded protein is CASSQGIAGGHGEQFF. This chain connects TRBV3-1 (or the pseudogene TRBV3-2) to TRBJ2-1; TRBD2 agrees at 10 bases. The CDR3 runs to 16 residues. Germline CDR1 LGHDT, CDR2 YNNKEL (reference sequence). V shed 1 base, J shed 9 bases, and the junction held 9 bases outside the gene matches.

The chain joins TRBV3-1 (or the pseudogene TRBV3-2) to TRBJ2-1; 11 bases are shared with TRBD2. The CDR3 covers 15 residues. V lost 4 bases to trimming and J lost 3 bases; unmatched junction nucleotides: 2. Germline V lookup: CDR1 LGHDT, CDR2 YNNKEL (reference sequence). CDR3 nucleotide sequence: TGTGCCAGCAGCCGTGGGACTAGCGGCTACAATGAGCAGTTCTTC. It translates to CASSRGTSGYNEQFF.

This clone was counted between two and nine times. V gene TRBV30 combines with J gene TRBJ1-3, with no clear D. V was pared by 0 bases and J by 4 bases, with 22 bases between. The CDR3 extends over 18 amino acids. Germline CDR1 reads GTSNPN; CDR2 reads SVGIG (reference sequence). DNA for the CDR3: TGTGCCTGGAGTGTACTCAAAGGCAGACTATTCGGAGGAAACACCATATATTTT. It codes for CAWSVLKGRLFGGNTIYF.

The CDR3 loop is CASSSGLAGGPGDTQYF. The DNA for the CDR3 is TGTGCCAGCAGCTCCGGACTAGCGGGAGGGCCAGGGGATACGCAGTATTTT. The chain combines TRBV7-2 with TRBJ2-3; TRBD2 matches at 15 bases. CDR3 size: 17 residues. The ends lost 4 bases at V and 6 bases at J; junction bases unmatched: 8. The germline V gene has CDR1 SGHTA and CDR2 FQGNSA.

The chain uses TRBV25-1 and TRBJ1-2, with D perhaps TRBD1 (6 bases). CDR3 length: 12 amino acids. The V gene's germline CDR1 is MGHDK and CDR2 SYGVNS. V lost 7 bases and J 7 bases, leaving 13 bases between the germline ends. The CDR3 DNA follows: TGTGCCAGCACCACAGGGTTTGGTGGCTACACCTTC. Encoded protein: CASTTGFGGYTF.

The genes are TRBV7-3 and TRBJ1-1; D remains ambiguous. CDR3 length: 13 amino acids. Germline CDR1 reads SGHTA; CDR2 reads FQGTGA. The germline V and J ends were trimmed by 11 bases and 4 bases, with 17 bases remaining between them. The CDR3 DNA reads as TGTGCCTCCAGCTTACAAGAGGGCACTGAAGCTTTCTTT. Translation: CASSLQEGTEAFF.

In this sample, this clone turned up a few times. The chain carries TRBV20-1 and TRBJ1-1; no firm D call. This CDR3 comprises 13 residues. The germline V gene encodes CDR1 DFQATT and CDR2 SNEGSKA (reference sequence). V shed 3 bases and J shed 0 bases, with 8 bases lying between them. For the CDR3, the DNA is TGCAGTGCTAGTGTGGGCATGAACACTGAAGCTTTCTTT. It translates to CSASVGMNTEAFF.

This clone was counted ten times or more. V and J are TRBV5-1 and TRBJ2-5; D might be TRBD2 (5 bases). Germline V gene sequence: CDR1 SGHRS, CDR2 YFSETQ. This CDR3 spans 14 amino acids. Trimming shortened V by 1 base and J by 2 bases, and 9 bases separated the two germline ends. This CDR3 reads CASSLWTSQETQYF. The CDR3 DNA follows: TGCGCCAGCAGCTTGTGGACTTCTCAAGAGACCCAGTACTTC.

V gene TRBV2 combines with J gene TRBJ1-1; 7 bases are a match to TRBD1. Germline CDR1 and CDR2: SNHLY and FYNNEI. This CDR3 is 13 amino acids long. The V and J ends lost 6 bases and 1 base, in that order; junction bases with no gene match: 2. The CDR3 spells CASRGQPNTEAFF. CDR3 DNA: TGTGCCAGCAGGGGACAGCCGAACACTGAAGCTTTCTTT. The full variable domain, its missing parts supplied by reference TRBV2 and TRBJ1-1, is EPEVTQTPSHQVTQMGQEVILRCVPISNHLYFYWYRQILGQKVEFLVSFYNNEISEKSEIFDDQFSVERPDGSNFTLKIRSTKLEDSAMYFCASRGQPNTEAFFGQGTRLTVV.

The chain uses TRBV9 and TRBJ1-4; 8 nucleotides line up with TRBD1. Germline V gives CDR1 SGDLS, CDR2 YYNGEE. J lost 8 bases, V lost 3 bases, and 9 bases had no gene match. There are 15 residues in the CDR3. Here the CDR3 DNA reads TGTGCCAGCAGCGCGCCGGGACAGGACGGGGAAAAACTGTTTTTT. This codes for CASSAPGQDGEKLFF. The full variable domain, completed using reference TRBV9 and TRBJ1-4, is DSGVTQTPKHLITATGQRVTLRCSPRSGDLSVYWYQQSLDQGLQFLIQYYNGEERAKGNILERFSAQQFPDLHSELNLSSLELGDSALYFCASSAPGQDGEKLFFGSGTQLSVL.

The V call is TRBV2, the J call TRBJ2-1, with 12 bases lining up with TRBD2. There are 17 residues in the CDR3. V lost 7 bases to trimming and J lost 7 bases; unmatched junction nucleotides: 14. Germline V CDR1 and CDR2: SNHLY, FYNNEI. The CDR3, as DNA: TGTGCCAGCACCGAATCTAGCGGGAGGGCCTATAAGAATGAGCAGTTCTTC. Its protein is CASTESSGRAYKNEQFF.

This clone was detected once. The chain links TRBV6-2 or TRBV6-3 to TRBJ2-7; no clear D. The CDR3 runs 13 residues. V lost 2 bases and J 9 bases, leaving 14 bases between the germline ends. Per germline, CDR1 MNHEY and CDR2 SVGEGT. CDR3 sequence: CASSYRFGGGQYF. As DNA, the CDR3 is TGTGCCAGCAGTTACCGATTCGGCGGTGGGCAGTACTTC.